The T cell receptor (beta chain) under discussion was sequenced for a study of T-cell reconstitution after alpha-beta-depleted transplantation in children. Study conclusions and caveats: Newly produced T cells mostly accounted for T-cell counts and diversity one year post-transplant. By about two months after transplant, alpha-beta T cells reportedly arose from several hundred graft clones that had expanded.

The CDR3 runs 14 residues. CDR1 is SEHNR and CDR2 is FQNEAQ in the germline V gene (reference sequence). Between the trimmed V and J ends, which lost 3 bases and 2 bases, there was a span of 10 bases. Preparation of the TCRbeta library used unique molecular identifiers. TCRdb analysed the PCR reads with MiXCR anew, one entry per CDR3 protein. This table holds 800,000 to 1,000,000 distinct CDR3 sequences, under 30% found once. Worth noting for this clonotype: Its antigen is not known.

The chain joins TRBV7-9 to TRBJ1-1; D is uncertain. This specimen was PBMCs, mostly from graft donor cells, taken 360 days after TCRalphabeta/CD19-depleted stem cell transplant. The source of this sequence is a boy under two years old who had a stem cell transplant for SCID, so the T cells may come from the graft donor. The CDR3 loop reads CASSFEFPNTEAFF. CDR3 nucleotides: TGTGCCAGCAGCTTTGAATTTCCCAACACTGAAGCTTTCTTT.